Reported below is one TCR beta chain. This entry comes from a study of blood T cell repertoires in COVID-19. Libraries were prepared by immunoSEQ multiplex PCR; TCRdb keeps only in-frame clonotypes and omits some of them. The table records under 40,000 clones, approximately 94% of them present only once. V lost 7 bases, J lost 2 bases, and 21 bases lay in between. Germline-derived CDR1 and CDR2 are MDHEN and SYDVKM. The CDR3 runs 16 residues. This receptor was taken from a human donor with active COVID-19. The donor label of this sample is uncertain. The specimen was peripheral blood. The gene calls are TRBV28 and TRBJ2-7; the D gene is possibly TRBD2 (5 bases). The CDR3 reads CASTNLAGLETYEQYF. The CDR3 DNA follows: TGTGCCAGCACAAACCTAGCAGGACTGGAAACCTACGAGCAGTACTTC.